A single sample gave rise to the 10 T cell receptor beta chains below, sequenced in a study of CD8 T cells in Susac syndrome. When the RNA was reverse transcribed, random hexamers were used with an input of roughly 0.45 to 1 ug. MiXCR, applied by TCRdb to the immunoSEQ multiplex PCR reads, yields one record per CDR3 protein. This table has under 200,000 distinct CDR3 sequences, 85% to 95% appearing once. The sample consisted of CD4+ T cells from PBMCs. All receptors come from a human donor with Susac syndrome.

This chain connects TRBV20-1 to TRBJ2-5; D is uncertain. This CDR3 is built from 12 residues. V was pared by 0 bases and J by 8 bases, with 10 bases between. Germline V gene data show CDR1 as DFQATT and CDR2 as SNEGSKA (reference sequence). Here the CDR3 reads CSARDNKGTQYF. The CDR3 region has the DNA TGCAGTGCTAGAGATAATAAAGGAACCCAGTACTTC.

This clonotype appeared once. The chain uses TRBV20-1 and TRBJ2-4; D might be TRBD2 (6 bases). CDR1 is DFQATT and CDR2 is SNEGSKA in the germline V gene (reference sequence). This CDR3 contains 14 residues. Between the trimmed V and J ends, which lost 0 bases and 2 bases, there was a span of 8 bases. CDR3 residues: CSAREGGPKNIQYF. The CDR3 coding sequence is TGCAGTGCTAGAGAGGGGGGACCCAAAAACATTCAGTACTTC.

CDR3 region: CAWSQGRETQYF. The CDR3 nucleotides are TGTGCCTGGAGTCAAGGGCGGGAGACCCAGTACTTC. The chain carries TRBV30 and TRBJ2-5; D gene uncertain. Trimming took 2 bases from V and 5 from J, leaving 9 bases between them. The CDR3 loop spans 12 amino acids. Germline V gene lookup returns CDR1 GTSNPN and CDR2 SVGIG (reference sequence).

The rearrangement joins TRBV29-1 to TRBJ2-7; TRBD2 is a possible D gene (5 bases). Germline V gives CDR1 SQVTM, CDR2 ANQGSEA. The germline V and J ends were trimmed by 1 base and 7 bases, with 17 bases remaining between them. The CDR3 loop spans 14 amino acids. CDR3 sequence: CSVEAEWPGWEQYF. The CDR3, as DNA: TGCAGCGTTGAAGCCGAATGGCCGGGGTGGGAGCAGTACTTC.

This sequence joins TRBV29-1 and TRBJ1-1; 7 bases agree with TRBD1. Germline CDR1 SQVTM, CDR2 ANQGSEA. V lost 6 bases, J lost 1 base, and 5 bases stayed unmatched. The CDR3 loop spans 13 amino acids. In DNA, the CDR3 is TGCAGCGTCGTGACAGGGCGGAACACTGAAGCTTTCTTT. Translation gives CSVVTGRNTEAFF.

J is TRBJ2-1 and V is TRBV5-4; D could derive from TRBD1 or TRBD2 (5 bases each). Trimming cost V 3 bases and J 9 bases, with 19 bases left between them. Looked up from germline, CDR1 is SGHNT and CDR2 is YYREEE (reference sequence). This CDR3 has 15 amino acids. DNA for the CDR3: TGTGCCAGCAGCTCCCGGACCCGGGACCCGGGTGAGCAGTTCTTC. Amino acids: CASSSRTRDPGEQFF.

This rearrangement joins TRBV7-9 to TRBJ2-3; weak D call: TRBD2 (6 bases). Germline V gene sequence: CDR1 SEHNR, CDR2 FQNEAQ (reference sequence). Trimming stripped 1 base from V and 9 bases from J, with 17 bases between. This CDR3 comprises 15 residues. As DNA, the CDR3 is TGTGCCAGCAGCTTAGAGGGATTAGCGGCGGGGACGCAGTATTTT. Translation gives CASSLEGLAAGTQYF.

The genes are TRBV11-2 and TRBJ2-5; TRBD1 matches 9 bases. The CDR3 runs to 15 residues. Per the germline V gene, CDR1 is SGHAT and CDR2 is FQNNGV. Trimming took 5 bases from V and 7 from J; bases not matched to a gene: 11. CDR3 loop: CASSHYGDRDGTQYF. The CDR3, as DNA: TGTGCCAGCAGCCACTACGGGGACAGGGACGGGACCCAGTACTTC.

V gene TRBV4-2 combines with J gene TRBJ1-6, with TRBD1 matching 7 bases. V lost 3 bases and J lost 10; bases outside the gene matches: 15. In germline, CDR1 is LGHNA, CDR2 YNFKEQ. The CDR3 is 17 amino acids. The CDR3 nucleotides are TGTGCCAGCAGCCAGGCCGGGACAGCAAATTCGTGGTCACCCCTCCACTTT. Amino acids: CASSQAGTANSWSPLHF.

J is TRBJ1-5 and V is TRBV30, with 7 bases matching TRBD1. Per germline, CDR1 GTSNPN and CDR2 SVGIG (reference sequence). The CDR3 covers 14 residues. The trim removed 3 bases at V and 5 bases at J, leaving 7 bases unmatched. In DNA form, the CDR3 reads TGTGCCTGGAGCGGACTCACAGGGGATCAGCCCCAGCATTTT. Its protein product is CAWSGLTGDQPQHF.